This TCR beta chain was identified in a study of blood T cell repertoires in COVID-19. Study summary: There were acute and convalescent COVID-19 samples, and they came from the United States, Italy and Spain. T cells, B-cell-depleted T cells, or PBMCs supplied cDNA or gDNA.

Per the original data handling: Nucleated cell counts were estimated from reference gene primer amplification. Profiled with immunoSEQ multiplex PCR; TCRdb holds only in-frame clones, not every one. The V and J calls and clone size were taken over from that table, and D and trimming were inferred from the DNA. This table holds roughly 100,000 clones, more than 80% found once. The CDR3 extends over 21 amino acids. From germline, CDR1 is SGHTA and CDR2 FQGTGA. The V gene lost 6 bases and the J gene lost 3 bases, with 36 bases spanning the gap. The chain links TRBV7-3 to TRBJ2-7, with D possibly matching TRBD2 (7 bases). The sequenced sample consisted of peripheral blood. The TCR was taken from a man between 60 and 70 years old with acute or convalescent COVID-19. The CDR3 is CASRSRGGQTLAGTKNYEQYF. The CDR3 DNA sequence: TGTGCCAGCAGGTCAAGGGGTGGACAGACACTCGCCGGGACTAAGAACTACGAGCAGTACTTC.